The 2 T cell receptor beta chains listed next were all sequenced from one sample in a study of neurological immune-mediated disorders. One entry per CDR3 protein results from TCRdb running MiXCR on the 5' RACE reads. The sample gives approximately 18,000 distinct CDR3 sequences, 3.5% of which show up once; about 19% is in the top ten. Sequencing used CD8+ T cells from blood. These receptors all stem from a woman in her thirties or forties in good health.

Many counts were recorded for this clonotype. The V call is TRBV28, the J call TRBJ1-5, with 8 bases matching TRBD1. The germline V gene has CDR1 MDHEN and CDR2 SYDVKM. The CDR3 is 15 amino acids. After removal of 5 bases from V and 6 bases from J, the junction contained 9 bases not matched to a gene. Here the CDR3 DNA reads TGTGCCAGCAGTCCCTTGACAGGGGCTACTCAGCCCCAGCATTTT. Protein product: CASSPLTGATQPQHF.

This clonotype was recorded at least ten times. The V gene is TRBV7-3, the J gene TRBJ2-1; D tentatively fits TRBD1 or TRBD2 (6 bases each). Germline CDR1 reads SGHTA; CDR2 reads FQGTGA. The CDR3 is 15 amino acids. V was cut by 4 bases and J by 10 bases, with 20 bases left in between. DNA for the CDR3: TGTGCCAGCAGCTGGGACTCCAGGGGCCCTAGAGAGCAGTTCTTC. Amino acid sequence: CASSWDSRGPREQFF.